Listed below are T cell receptor beta chains from one sample, sequenced in a study of T cells after somatic rescue of genetic block. Generated by immunoSEQ multiplex PCR, the TCRdb table keeps only in-frame clones and is missing some. This sample has about 52,000 clones, with about 96% found just once. The sequencing input was peripheral blood mononuclear cells (PBMCs). The receptor source for this set is a child less than two years old. CDR3s include the opening cysteine and the closing phenylalanine or tryptophan. A D gene is named only where the DNA matches it firmly. Some rows mark clone size as missing; the rest say once, few, many or name a class of expanded clone.

>once|.|TRBV28|TRBJ1-2
TGTGCCAGCAGTTTTATTGGCGAAAGCTATGGCTACACCTTC
CASSFIGESYGYTF
>.|.|TRBV25-1|TRBJ1-1
TGTGCCAGCAGTGAATATAGTGGTGAAGCTTTCTTT
CASSEYSGEAFF
>.|TRBD1|TRBV19|TRBJ1-2
TGTGCCAGTAGTATTGCAGGGGGCGCGTATGGCTACACCTTC
CASSIAGGAYGYTF
>.|TRBD1|TRBV30|TRBJ2-3
TGTGCCTGGGACCGGGACAGGGGCACAGATACGCAGTATTTT
CAWDRDRGTDTQYF
>.|TRBD2|TRBV11-2|TRBJ2-1
TGTGCCAGCAGCTTAGTCGGCGGGAGGATGGGCAATGAGCAGTTCTTC
CASSLVGGRMGNEQFF
>.|TRBD2|TRBV27|TRBJ2-2
TGTGCCAGCAGTTCAAACTATCAAGCGGGAGCTGCGAACACCGGGGAGCTGTTTTTT
CASSSNYQAGAANTGELFF
>.|TRBD2|TRBV7-3|TRBJ2-3
TGTGCCAGCAGCCCTACGGGAGGGGATACGCAGTATTTT
CASSPTGGDTQYF
>.|.|TRBV4-3|TRBJ1-2
TGCGCCAGCAGCCAAGGAAGGGGAGACTATGGCTACACCTTC
CASSQGRGDYGYTF
>.|.|TRBV14|TRBJ2-5
TGTGCCAGCAGCCGGCAGAGGGCAGAGACCCAGTACTTC
CASSRQRAETQYF
>once|TRBD1|TRBV6-5|TRBJ1-2
TGTGCCAGCAGCCTTATCCGGGACAGAGTCTATGGCTACACCTTC
CASSLIRDRVYGYTF
>.|.|TRBV7-8|TRBJ2-2
TGTGCCAGCGGTGACCGGGGCCACACCGGGGAGCTGTTTTTT
CASGDRGHTGELFF
>.|TRBD1|TRBV19|TRBJ2-4
TGTGCCAGTAGCCCACAGGGGTACCTGGCCAAAAACATTCAGTACTTC
CASSPQGYLAKNIQYF
>.|.|TRBV19|TRBJ1-1
TGTGCCAGTAGTATAGGGGTCGGGACAAGCACTGAAGCTTTCTTT
CASSIGVGTSTEAFF
>.|.|TRBV5-1|TRBJ1-2
TGCGCCAGCAGCTTGACGGCTAACTATGGCTACACCTTC
CASSLTANYGYTF
>.|TRBD2|TRBV28|TRBJ2-3
TGTGCCAGCAGTTTGGGACTAGGGTTGAGCACAGATACGCAGTATTTT
CASSLGLGLSTDTQYF
>.|TRBD2|TRBV11-2|TRBJ2-1
TGTGCCAGCAGCCCCACGCGCGGGAGGGCCAATGAGCAGTTCTTC
CASSPTRGRANEQFF
>.|TRBD2|TRBV7-9|TRBJ2-6
TGTGCCAGCAGCCCGCCTAGCGGGAGGGCCCCTGGGGCCAACGTCCTGACTTTC
CASSPPSGRAPGANVLTF
>.|TRBD1|TRBV5-1|TRBJ2-2
TGCGCCAGCAGCTTGCCCGGGACAGGGAACACCGGGGAGCTGTTTTTT
CASSLPGTGNTGELFF
>.|TRBD2|TRBV29-1|TRBJ2-3
TGCAGCGTTGAAGGCCGGGAGGGCGCAGATACGCAGTATTTT
CSVEGREGADTQYF
>.|.|TRBV10-3|TRBJ2-1
TGTGCCATCAGTGAGTCGATGTTGGTGGAAAATGAGCAGTTCTTC
CAISESMLVENEQFF
>.|TRBD1|TRBV5-4|TRBJ2-2
TGTGCCAGCAGCTTGGATGGGACAGGGGGGAAAACCGGGGAGCTGTTTTTT
CASSLDGTGGKTGELFF
>.|.|TRBV29-1|TRBJ2-7
TGCAGCGTTGGACTAGGGGGGGGATCCGAGCAGTACTTC
CSVGLGGGSEQYF
>once|.|TRBV20-1|TRBJ2-3
TGCAGTGCCCCCCGGGCAGATACGCAGTATTTT
CSAPRADTQYF
>.|TRBD2|TRBV7-2|TRBJ2-7
TGTGCCAGCAGCTTATTGTCGGGAGGCAGGGACGAGCAGTACTTC
CASSLLSGGRDEQYF
>.|.|TRBV7-2|TRBJ1-1
TGTGCCAGCAGCTTAGCTGGGGAGGGTCGCACTGAAGCTTTCTTT
CASSLAGEGRTEAFF
>.|.|TRBV20-1|TRBJ1-2
TGCAGTGCTAGAGAGGCGGGAGGCTACACCTTC
CSAREAGGYTF
>.|.|TRBV5-6|TRBJ2-1
TGTGCCAGCAGCTTGGTTTGGGGAGCCAAGTACAATGAGCAGTTCTTC
CASSLVWGAKYNEQFF
>.|.|TRBV2|TRBJ2-1
TGTGCCAGCAGTGAAGACGGACTCCGGAATGAGCAGTTCTTC
CASSEDGLRNEQFF
>.|TRBD1|TRBV6-1|TRBJ2-7
TGTGCCAGCAGTGCACTAGACAGGGGGATCAGTTACGAGCAGTACTTC
CASSALDRGISYEQYF
>.|.|TRBV9|TRBJ2-7
TGTGCCAGCAGCCCGAAGGACGAGAGCTCCTACGAGCAGTACTTC
CASSPKDESSYEQYF
>.|.|TRBV9|TRBJ2-1
TGTGCCAGCAGCGTAGACCGGGAGTGGGAATACAATGAGCAGTTCTTC
CASSVDREWEYNEQFF
>.|.|TRBV9|TRBJ2-3
TGTGCCAGCGACCCTCCTCCGGGCGGGGATATTGATACGCAGTATTTT
CASDPPPGGDIDTQYF
>.|TRBD2|TRBV6-6|TRBJ2-7
TGTGCCAGCACTAGCGGGTCCTACTACGAGCAGTACTTC
CASTSGSYYEQYF